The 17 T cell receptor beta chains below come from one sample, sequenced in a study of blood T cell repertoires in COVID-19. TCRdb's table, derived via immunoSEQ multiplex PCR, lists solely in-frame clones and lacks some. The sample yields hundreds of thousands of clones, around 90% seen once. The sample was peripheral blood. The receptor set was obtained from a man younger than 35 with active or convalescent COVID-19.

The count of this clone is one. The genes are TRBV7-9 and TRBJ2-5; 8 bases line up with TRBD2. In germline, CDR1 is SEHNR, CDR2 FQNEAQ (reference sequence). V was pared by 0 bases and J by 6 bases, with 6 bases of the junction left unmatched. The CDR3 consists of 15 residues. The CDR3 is CASSLAFPGGKTQYF. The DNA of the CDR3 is TGTGCCAGCAGCTTAGCATTCCCGGGAGGGAAGACCCAGTACTTC. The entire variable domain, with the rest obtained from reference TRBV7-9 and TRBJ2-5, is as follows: DTGVSQNPRHKITKRGQNVTFRCDPISEHNRLYWYRQTLGQGPEFLTYFQNEAQLEKSRLLSDRFSAERPKGSFSTLEIQRTEQGDSAMYLCASSLAFPGGKTQYFGPGTRLLVL.

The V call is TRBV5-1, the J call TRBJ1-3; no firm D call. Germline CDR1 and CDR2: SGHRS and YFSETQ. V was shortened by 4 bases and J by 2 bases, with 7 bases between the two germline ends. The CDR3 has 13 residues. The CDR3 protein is CASSPNTGNTIYF. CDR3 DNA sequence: TGCGCCAGCAGCCCTAATACTGGAAACACCATATATTTT.

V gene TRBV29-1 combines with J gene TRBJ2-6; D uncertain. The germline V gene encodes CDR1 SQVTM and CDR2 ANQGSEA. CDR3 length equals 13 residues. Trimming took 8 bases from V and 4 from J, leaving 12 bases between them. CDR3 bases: TGCAGCTCAATTGGGCCCGGGGCCAACGTCCTGACTTTC. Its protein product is CSSIGPGANVLTF.

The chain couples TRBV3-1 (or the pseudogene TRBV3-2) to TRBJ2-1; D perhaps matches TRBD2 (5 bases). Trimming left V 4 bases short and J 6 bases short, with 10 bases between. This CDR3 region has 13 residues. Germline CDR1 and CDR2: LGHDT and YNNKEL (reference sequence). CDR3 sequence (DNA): TGTGCCAGCAGCCTCCGGGGTTCCAATGAGCAGTTCTTC. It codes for CASSLRGSNEQFF.

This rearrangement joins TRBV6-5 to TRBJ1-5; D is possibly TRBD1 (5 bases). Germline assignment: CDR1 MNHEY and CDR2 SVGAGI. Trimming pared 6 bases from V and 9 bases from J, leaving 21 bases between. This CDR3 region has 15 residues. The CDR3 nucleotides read TGTGCCAGCAGCCCGGCGGGGGGAGATCGTGGGCCCCAGCATTTT. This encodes CASSPAGGDRGPQHF.

The CDR3 reads CASSQYLGQAYEQYF. CDR3 nucleotides: TGTGCCAGCAGCCAATATCTCGGACAGGCCTACGAGCAGTACTTC. The V call is TRBV3-1 (or the pseudogene TRBV3-2), the J call TRBJ2-7, with 7 nucleotides matching TRBD1. The CDR3 loop spans 15 amino acids. The J segment lost 2 bases and the V segment lost 2 bases, leaving 6 bases of the junction unmatched. CDR1 and CDR2 from the germline V gene are LGHDT and YNNKEL (reference sequence).

CDR3 bases: TGTGCCAGCAGCTTAGGGGACACATCCTACAATGAGCAGTTCTTC. As protein: CASSLGDTSYNEQFF. This chain connects TRBV11-3 to TRBJ2-1; D is perhaps TRBD1 (6 bases). Germline CDR1 reads SGHNT; CDR2 reads YENEEA. The CDR3 covers 15 residues. V lost 1 base and J 1 base, leaving 8 bases between the germline ends.

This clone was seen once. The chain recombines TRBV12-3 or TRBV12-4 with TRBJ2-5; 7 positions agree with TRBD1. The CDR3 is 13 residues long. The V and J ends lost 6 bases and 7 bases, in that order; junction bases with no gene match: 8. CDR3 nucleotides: TGTGCCAGCAGGGACAGGTTCAGGGTGACCCAGTACTTC. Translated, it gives CASRDRFRVTQYF.

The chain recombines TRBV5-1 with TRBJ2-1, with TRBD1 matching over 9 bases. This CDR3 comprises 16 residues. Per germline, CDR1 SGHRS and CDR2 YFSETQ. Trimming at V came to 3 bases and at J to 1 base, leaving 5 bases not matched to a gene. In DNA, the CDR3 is TGCGCCAGCAGCTACCGCGGGACAGGGTCCTACAATGAGCAGTTCTTC. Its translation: CASSYRGTGSYNEQFF. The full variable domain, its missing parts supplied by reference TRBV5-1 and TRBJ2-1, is KAGVTQTPRYLIKTRGQQVTLSCSPISGHRSVSWYQQTPGQGLQFLFEYFSETQRNKGNFPGRFSGRQFSNSRSEMNVSTLELGDSALYLCASSYRGTGSYNEQFFGPGTRLTVL.

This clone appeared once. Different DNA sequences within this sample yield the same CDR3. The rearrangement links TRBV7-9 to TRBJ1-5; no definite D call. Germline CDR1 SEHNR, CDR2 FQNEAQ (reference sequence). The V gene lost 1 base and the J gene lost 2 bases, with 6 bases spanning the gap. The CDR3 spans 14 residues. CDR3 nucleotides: TGTGCCAGCAGCTTAGGAGGAGGCAATCAGCCCCAGCATTTT. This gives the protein CASSLGGGNQPQHF.

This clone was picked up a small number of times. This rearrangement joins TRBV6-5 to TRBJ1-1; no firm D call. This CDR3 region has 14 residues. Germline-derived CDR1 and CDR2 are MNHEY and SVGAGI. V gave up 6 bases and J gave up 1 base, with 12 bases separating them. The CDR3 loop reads CASSLLAENTEAFF. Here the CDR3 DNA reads TGTGCCAGCAGCTTACTCGCGGAGAACACTGAAGCTTTCTTT.

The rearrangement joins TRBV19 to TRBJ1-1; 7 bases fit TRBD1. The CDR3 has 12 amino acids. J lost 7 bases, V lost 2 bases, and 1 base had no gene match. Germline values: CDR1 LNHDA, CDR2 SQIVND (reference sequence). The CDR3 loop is CASSIQGDEAFF. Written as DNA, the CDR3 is TGTGCCAGTAGTATACAGGGGGATGAAGCTTTCTTT.

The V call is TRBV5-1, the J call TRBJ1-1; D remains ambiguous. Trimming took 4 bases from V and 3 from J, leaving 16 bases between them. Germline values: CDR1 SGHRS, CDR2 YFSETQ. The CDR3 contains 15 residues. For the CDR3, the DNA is TGCGCCAGCAGCCCTAGCTATGGACGGTACACTGAAGCTTTCTTT. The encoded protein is CASSPSYGRYTEAFF.

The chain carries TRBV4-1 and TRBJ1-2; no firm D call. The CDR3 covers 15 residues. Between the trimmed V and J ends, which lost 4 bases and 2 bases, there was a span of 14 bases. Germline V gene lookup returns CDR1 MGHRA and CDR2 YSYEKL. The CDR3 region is CASSPREGGNYGYTF. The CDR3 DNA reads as TGCGCCAGCAGCCCACGTGAGGGCGGCAACTATGGCTACACCTTC.

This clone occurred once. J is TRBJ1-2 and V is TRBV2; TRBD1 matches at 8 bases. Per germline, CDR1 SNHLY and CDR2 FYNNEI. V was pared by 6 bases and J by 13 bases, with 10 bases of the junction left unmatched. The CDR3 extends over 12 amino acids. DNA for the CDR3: TGTGCCAGCAGAGTGGAAAGGACAGGGATCACCTTC. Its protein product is CASRVERTGITF.

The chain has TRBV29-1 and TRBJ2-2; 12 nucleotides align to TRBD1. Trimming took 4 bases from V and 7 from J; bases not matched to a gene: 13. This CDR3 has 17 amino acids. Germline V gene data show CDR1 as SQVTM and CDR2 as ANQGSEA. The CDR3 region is CSVAPGGQGAPDGELFF. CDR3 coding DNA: TGCAGCGTTGCACCAGGGGGACAGGGGGCGCCGGACGGGGAGCTGTTTTTT.

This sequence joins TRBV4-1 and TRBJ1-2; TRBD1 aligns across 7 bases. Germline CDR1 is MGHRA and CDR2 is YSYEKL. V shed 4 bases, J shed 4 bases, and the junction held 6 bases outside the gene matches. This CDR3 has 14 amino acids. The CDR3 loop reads CASSRGDSPYGYTF. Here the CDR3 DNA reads TGCGCCAGCAGCCGCGGGGACAGTCCCTATGGCTACACCTTC.